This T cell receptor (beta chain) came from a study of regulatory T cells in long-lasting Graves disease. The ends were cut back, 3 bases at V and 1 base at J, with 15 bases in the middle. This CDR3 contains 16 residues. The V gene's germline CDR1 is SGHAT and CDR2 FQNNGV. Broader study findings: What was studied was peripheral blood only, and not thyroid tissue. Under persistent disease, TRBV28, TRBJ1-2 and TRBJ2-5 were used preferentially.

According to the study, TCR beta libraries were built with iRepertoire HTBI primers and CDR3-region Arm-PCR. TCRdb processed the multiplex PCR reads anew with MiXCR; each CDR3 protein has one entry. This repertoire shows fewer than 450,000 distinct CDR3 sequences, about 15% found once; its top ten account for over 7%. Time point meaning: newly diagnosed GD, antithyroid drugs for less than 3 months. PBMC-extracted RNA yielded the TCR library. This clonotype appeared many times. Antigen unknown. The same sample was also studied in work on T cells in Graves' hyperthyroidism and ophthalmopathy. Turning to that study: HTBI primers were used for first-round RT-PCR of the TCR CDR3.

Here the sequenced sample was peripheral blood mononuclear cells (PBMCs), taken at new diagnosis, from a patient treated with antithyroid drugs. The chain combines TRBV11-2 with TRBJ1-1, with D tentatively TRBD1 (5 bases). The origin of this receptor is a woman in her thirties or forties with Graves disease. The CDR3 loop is CASSFRIGGRNTEAFF. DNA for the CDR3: TGTGCCAGCAGCTTTCGGATCGGGGGAAGGAACACTGAAGCTTTCTTT.